One and the same sample provided the 21 T cell receptor beta chains below, sequenced in a study of T cell responses to AZD1222 COVID-19 vaccine. The repertoire was sequenced with immunoSEQ multiplex PCR; TCRdb's copy has only in-frame clones and lacks some. Found here are about 140,000 clones; the top ten clones hold about 2.2%. Sequenced sample: peripheral blood. The receptor source for this set is an adult in good health.

The CDR3 nucleotides read TGTGCCAGCAGCCAACTAGCGGGGGCTTCCTACGAGCAGTACTTC. Translating it yields CASSQLAGASYEQYF. The chain uses TRBV3-1 (or the pseudogene TRBV3-2) and TRBJ2-7; the match to TRBD2 covers 10 bases. V was clipped by 2 bases and J by 1 base; unmatched bases: 2. The germline CDR1 and CDR2 sequences are LGHDT and YNNKEL (reference sequence). CDR3 length equals 15 residues.

The rearrangement links TRBV2 to TRBJ2-3; D gene uncertain. Germline V lookup: CDR1 SNHLY, CDR2 FYNNEI. The CDR3 consists of 16 residues. The V gene lost 7 bases and the J gene lost 3 bases, with 20 bases spanning the gap. Here the CDR3 DNA reads TGTGCCAGCACCTCCCCTCTGGCCCATCGAACAGATACGCAGTATTTT. Translating gives CASTSPLAHRTDTQYF.

The rearrangement links TRBV29-1 to TRBJ1-2; 7 nucleotides match TRBD1. Germline CDR1 is SQVTM and CDR2 is ANQGSEA. The CDR3 spans 13 residues. J was trimmed by 8 bases and V by 2 bases; bases with no gene match: 8. In DNA, the CDR3 is TGCAGCGTTGAATGGGTGACAGGGTCGGGCTACACCTTC. This encodes CSVEWVTGSGYTF.

V gene TRBV2 combines with J gene TRBJ1-1, with 9 nucleotides matching TRBD1. CDR1 is SNHLY and CDR2 is FYNNEI in the germline V gene. This CDR3 is 13 amino acids long. J lost 4 bases, V lost 9 bases, and 6 bases had no gene match. CDR3 sequence: CARDRGRGTEAFF. The CDR3, as DNA: TGTGCCAGGGACAGGGGAAGGGGCACTGAAGCTTTCTTT.

This sequence joins TRBV13 and TRBJ1-1; tentative D call: TRBD1 (5 bases). The CDR3 spans 12 residues. CDR1 PRHDT and CDR2 FYEKMQ come from the germline V gene (reference sequence). V lost 0 bases and J 10 bases, leaving 9 bases between the germline ends. CDR3 sequence reads: CASSLGVGGAFF. DNA for the CDR3: TGTGCCAGCAGCTTAGGCGTGGGGGGAGCTTTCTTT. Supplemented by reference TRBV13 and TRBJ1-1, the full variable domain reads AAGVIQSPRHLIKEKRETATLKCYPIPRHDTVYWYQQGPGQDPQFLISFYEKMQSDKGSIPDRFSAQQFSDYHSELNMSSLELGDSALYFCASSLGVGGAFFGQGTRLTVV.

V usage is TRBV2 and J usage is TRBJ1-5; tentative D call: TRBD1 (5 bases). CDR1 SNHLY and CDR2 FYNNEI come from the germline V gene. There are 14 residues in the CDR3. The V and J ends lost 5 bases and 1 base respectively, with 9 bases between them. CDR3 sequence: CASSPGDSNQPQHF. The CDR3 DNA follows: TGTGCCAGCAGTCCGGGGGACAGCAATCAGCCCCAGCATTTT.

The V gene is TRBV11-3, the J gene TRBJ1-4; D might be TRBD1 (5 bases). Germline lookup yields CDR1 SGHNT and CDR2 YENEEA. V lost 2 bases and J 7 bases, leaving 8 bases between the germline ends. The CDR3 consists of 13 residues. The CDR3 is CASSLTQGEKLFF. CDR3 bases: TGTGCCAGCAGCTTAACCCAGGGTGAAAAACTGTTTTTT.

In regard to this clone: A read error may produce the germline difference seen at one junction end. J is TRBJ2-1 and V is TRBV28; D gene uncertain. CDR1 and CDR2 from the germline V gene are MDHEN and SYDVKM. This CDR3 region has 12 residues. CDR3 protein: CATSRNYNEQFF. DNA for the CDR3: TGTGCCACCAGTAGGAACTACAATGAGCAGTTCTTC.

The V gene is TRBV13, the J gene TRBJ1-5; D call uncertain. Germline CDR1 is PRHDT and CDR2 is FYEKMQ (reference sequence). Trimming shortened V by 3 bases and J by 4 bases, and 7 bases separated the two germline ends. This CDR3 is 13 amino acids long. The CDR3 bases are TGTGCCAGCAGCTTGTCAGTGAATCAGCCCCAGCATTTT. This gives the protein CASSLSVNQPQHF.

CDR3 protein: CASSEMLGGNSPLHF. The CDR3 region has the DNA TGTGCCAGCAGTGAAATGTTAGGAGGGAATTCACCCCTCCACTTT. The chain recombines TRBV6-1 with TRBJ1-6; D not certain. The CDR3 covers 15 residues. Germline V gene data show CDR1 as MNHNS and CDR2 as SASEGT. V lost 2 bases, J lost 7 bases, and 12 bases lay in between.

CDR3 protein: CASSQDIRLDYEQYF. CDR3 in DNA: TGTGCCAGTAGTCAGGACATCAGATTAGACTACGAGCAGTACTTC. The chain recombines TRBV19 with TRBJ2-7; D is perhaps TRBD1 (5 bases). The CDR3 loop spans 15 amino acids. The germline CDR1 and CDR2 sequences are LNHDA and SQIVND (reference sequence). With 5 bases removed from V and 3 bases from J, the gap between germline ends came to 17 bases.

The chain carries TRBV4-1 and TRBJ1-3; TRBD1 is a possible D gene (6 bases). Deletions cut 4 bases from V and 0 bases from J, with 16 bases between. The CDR3 is 17 residues long. Germline V gene data show CDR1 as MGHRA and CDR2 as YSYEKL. CDR3 bases: TGCGCCAGCAGCCGGGGTGGGACACGGAACTCTGGAAACACCATATATTTT. Its protein product is CASSRGGTRNSGNTIYF.

The chain links TRBV7-3 to TRBJ2-6; D call uncertain. V lost 2 bases, J lost 4 bases, and 6 bases lay in between. This CDR3 contains 14 residues. Germline V gene lookup returns CDR1 SGHTA and CDR2 FQGTGA. The CDR3: CASSLFSGANVLTF. DNA of the CDR3: TGTGCCAGCAGCTTATTTTCCGGGGCCAACGTCCTGACTTTC.

The chain carries TRBV3-1 (or the pseudogene TRBV3-2) and TRBJ1-5; D ambiguous. This CDR3 comprises 14 residues. Trimming cost V 5 bases and J 0 bases, with 8 bases left between them. Germline V lookup: CDR1 LGHDT, CDR2 YNNKEL (reference sequence). CDR3 residues: CASSKSGSNQPQHF. CDR3 DNA: TGTGCCAGCAGCAAGTCGGGTAGCAATCAGCCCCAGCATTTT.

This sequence joins TRBV7-8 and TRBJ2-7; the match to TRBD1 covers 7 bases. This CDR3 has 16 amino acids. The trim removed 4 bases at V and 2 bases at J, leaving 11 bases unmatched. The germline V gene encodes CDR1 SGHVS and CDR2 FQNEAQ. The CDR3 coding sequence is TGTGCCAGCAGCTCCCTCCGGGACAGAGCACCCTACGAGCAGTACTTC. This codes for CASSSLRDRAPYEQYF.

The V and J genes are TRBV7-9 and TRBJ1-2; TRBD1 might be the D (5 bases). The CDR3 has 12 residues. Trimming removed 4 bases from V and 6 bases from J, with 9 bases in between. In germline, CDR1 is SEHNR, CDR2 FQNEAQ (reference sequence). CDR3 sequence (DNA): TGTGCCAGCAGCTCGGGACCTGATGGCTACACCTTC. Translation gives CASSSGPDGYTF.

The gene calls are TRBV30 and TRBJ1-2; no firm D call. The germline V gene encodes CDR1 GTSNPN and CDR2 SVGIG (reference sequence). The V gene lost 2 bases and the J gene lost 3 bases, with 7 bases spanning the gap. This CDR3 has 12 residues. The CDR3 sequence is CAWSIWDYGYTF. CDR3 DNA: TGTGCCTGGAGTATATGGGACTATGGCTACACCTTC. Combining the CDR3 with reference TRBV30 and TRBJ1-2 gives the whole variable domain SQTIHQWPATLVQPVGSPLSLECTVEGTSNPNLYWYRQAAGRGLQLLFYSVGIGQISSEVPQNLSASRPQDRQFILSSKKLLLSDSGFYLCAWSIWDYGYTFGSGTRLTVV.

The chain has TRBV6-5 and TRBJ2-1; D possibly corresponds to TRBD1 (5 bases). The CDR3 extends over 14 amino acids. Trimming removed 2 bases from V and 7 bases from J, with 12 bases in between. Germline V gives CDR1 MNHEY, CDR2 SVGAGI. CDR3 loop: CASSYRGGRNEQFF. The CDR3 DNA follows: TGTGCCAGCAGTTACAGGGGTGGGCGGAATGAGCAGTTCTTC.

The chain joins TRBV19 to TRBJ2-5; D may be TRBD2 (5 bases). V lost 5 bases to trimming and J lost 2 bases, with 18 bases between them. In germline, CDR1 is LNHDA, CDR2 SQIVND (reference sequence). This CDR3 has 16 residues. CDR3 region: CASSAEGWTAQETQYF. CDR3 bases: TGTGCCAGTAGTGCCGAAGGGTGGACTGCGCAAGAGACCCAGTACTTC.

The chain has TRBV12-3 or TRBV12-4 and TRBJ2-7; 9 bases fit TRBD1. V shed 6 bases, J shed 1 base, and the junction held 1 base outside the gene matches. The CDR3 runs 13 residues. CDR3 amino acids: CASRDRGSYEQYF. The CDR3 nucleotides read TGTGCCAGCAGGGACAGGGGATCCTACGAGCAGTACTTC.

The V and J genes are TRBV4-2 and TRBJ2-7; a weak D match, TRBD2 (7 bases). Germline V gene lookup returns CDR1 LGHNA and CDR2 YNFKEQ. Trimming took off 2 bases at V and 0 bases at J, with 14 bases between the two ends. CDR3 size: 16 residues. CDR3 coding DNA: TGTGCCAGCAGCCAAAGGGAGGGGGTTGGCTCCTACGAGCAGTACTTC. As protein: CASSQREGVGSYEQYF.